This paragraph reports one TCR beta chain. What it recognizes is unknown. The sample comes from a study of CD8 T cells in ankylosing spondylitis. General study results and limits: Matched ankylosing spondylitis synovial fluid reportedly showed significant enrichment of disease-linked clones. Earlier literature documents some of the motif variants in reactive arthritis synovial fluid and blood.

TCRdb independently ran MiXCR on the 5' RACE reads; one entry per CDR3 protein. The data show some 250,000 distinct CDR3 sequences, with about 24% seen just once and roughly 0.67% held by the top ten. Sequencing input: blood, either unsorted or a sorted T cell fraction (not recorded which). This sequence originates from a male donor with ankylosing spondylitis or in good health (not recorded which).

CDR3 in DNA: TGTGCCAGCAGCCAAGATACAGGCGGGGGGGAAAGCACAGATACGCAGTATTTT. Translating it yields CASSQDTGGGESTDTQYF. The chain is built from TRBV4-2 and TRBJ2-3; TRBD2 agrees at 9 bases. The ends lost 0 bases at V and 0 bases at J; junction bases unmatched: 7. Germline CDR1 is LGHNA and CDR2 is YNFKEQ. The CDR3 spans 18 residues.